These T cell receptor beta chains were read from a single sample in a study of T cell repertoires in cytomegalovirus infection. MiXCR was run by TCRdb on the reads, yielding one entry per CDR3 protein. Counted here are around 530,000 distinct CDR3 sequences, about 17% occurring once; the ten biggest clones make up approximately 24%. Specimen: CD8+ T cells from PBMCs. These receptors all come from a human donor in good health (CMV status not recorded). Some clones in this sample may be carry-over from other donors' samples. The CDR3 runs from the conserved cysteine through the conserved F or W. The D gene is left open where the match is weak. Some rows have no size entry. The others give once, few or many, or a class for an expanded clone.

v_call,clone_size,d_call,j_call,cdr3_nt,cdr3_aa
TRBV6-2/TRBV6-3,-,-,TRBJ2-7,TGTGCCAGCAGGGGCATTGCGTATTTTCCCTACGAGCAGTACTTC,CASRGIAYFPYEQYF
TRBV2,-,TRBD2,TRBJ2-7,TGTGCCAGCAGTGTACCGGGACTAGAGTCCTACGAGCAGTACTTC,CASSVPGLESYEQYF
TRBV27,few,-,TRBJ2-7,TGTGCCAGCAGTTTTTACGGTGGCGGGTACGAGCAGTACTTC,CASSFYGGGYEQYF
TRBV28,many,-,TRBJ2-5,TGTGCCAGCAGTTTTGAGGGGGACGACGAGACCCAGTACTTC,CASSFEGDDETQYF
TRBV4-1,-,-,TRBJ1-5,TGCGCCAGCAGCCCCCGAGGCGGGTGGGACCAGCCCCAGCATTTT,CASSPRGGWDQPQHF
TRBV12-3/TRBV12-4,many,-,TRBJ1-2,TGTGCCAGCAGTTTAGCCCTTCAGCCTAACTATGGCTACACCTTC,CASSLALQPNYGYTF
TRBV6-2/TRBV6-3,many,TRBD2,TRBJ2-3,TGTGCCAGCAGTTACCGTCCCGGGACTAGCGGGGGGCCGGGAGATACGCAGTATTTT,CASSYRPGTSGGPGDTQYF
TRBV12-3/TRBV12-4,-,-,TRBJ1-2,TGTGCCAGCAGTTTATCACAGAGAGCTAACTATGGCTACACCTTC,CASSLSQRANYGYTF
TRBV7-3,many,-,TRBJ1-1,TGTGCCAGCAGCTTATATGGGAACACTGAAGCTTTCTTT,CASSLYGNTEAFF
TRBV23-1,many,-,TRBJ1-5,TGCGCCAGCAGTCAACAGGGGAAGCGCCAGCCCCAGCATTTT,CASSQQGKRQPQHF
TRBV7-6,many,-,TRBJ2-2,TGTGCCACCTTGAACACCGGGGAGCTGTTTTTT,CATLNTGELFF